Listed below are T cell receptor beta chains from one sample, sequenced in a study of blood T cell repertoires in COVID-19. The assay was immunoSEQ multiplex PCR, and TCRdb's table has in-frame clones only and misses some. The sample lists approximately 300,000 clones; 70% to 90% were seen once. Sequencing input: peripheral blood. All receptors derive from a woman aged 45-59 years with active or convalescent COVID-19. Each CDR3 is given with its conserved first and last residue. The D gene is left open where the match is weak. A row's size may be missing; if present it is once, few, many or a size class.

CDR3aa | CDR3nt | d_gene | abundance | j_gene | v_gene
CASSVDHGRVTDTQYF | TGTGCCAGCAGCGTAGACCACGGGAGAGTCACAGATACGCAGTATTTT | - | - | TRBJ2-3 | TRBV9
CASSLSLRAYEQYF | TGTGCCAGCAGCTTAAGCCTCCGCGCCTACGAGCAGTACTTC | - | once | TRBJ2-7 | TRBV7-9
CASSRGQTGANVLTF | TGCGCCAGCAGCAGAGGACAGACCGGGGCCAACGTCCTGACTTTC | - | - | TRBJ2-6 | TRBV5-1
CASSFGTRGTDTQYF | TGTGCCAGCAGTTTCGGGACCCGGGGGACAGATACGCAGTATTTT | - | - | TRBJ2-3 | TRBV7-2
CASSLSTGGLGPPLHF | TGTGCCAGCAGCTTGTCGACAGGCGGCCTGGGGCCACCCCTCCACTTT | - | - | TRBJ1-6 | TRBV7-9
CASSPRGPGEETQYF | TGTGCCAGCTCACCGAGAGGGCCAGGCGAAGAGACCCAGTACTTC | - | - | TRBJ2-5 | TRBV18
CASSLALGPQETQYF | TGCGCCAGCAGCTTGGCCTTGGGCCCCCAAGAGACCCAGTACTTC | - | - | TRBJ2-5 | TRBV5-1
CASSRLAGQYEQYF | TGCGCCAGCAGCCGGCTAGCGGGACAATACGAGCAGTACTTC | TRBD2 | - | TRBJ2-7 | TRBV4-1
CASSQSRDLNTEAFF | TGTGCCAGCAGCCAATCTCGGGATTTGAACACTGAAGCTTTCTTT | - | - | TRBJ1-1 | TRBV7-8
CASSRGDIYNEQFF | TGTGCCAGTAGTCGGGGGGACATTTACAATGAGCAGTTCTTC | - | - | TRBJ2-1 | TRBV19
CASSASFWGAYNEQFF | TGCGCCAGCAGCGCAAGCTTCTGGGGCGCCTACAATGAGCAGTTCTTC | - | - | TRBJ2-1 | TRBV4-1
CASSIDHGRTSTDTQYF | TGTGCCAGTAGTATAGATCACGGGCGGACTAGCACAGATACGCAGTATTTT | - | - | TRBJ2-3 | TRBV19
CACTGGARVSGANVLTF | TGTGCCTGTACAGGGGGCGCCCGGGTCTCTGGGGCCAACGTCCTGACTTTC | TRBD1 | - | TRBJ2-6 | TRBV2
CASRRTDTNEKLFF | TGTGCCAGCAGAAGAACAGACACTAATGAAAAACTGTTTTTT | - | - | TRBJ1-4 | TRBV6-6
CASTPWALDTEAFF | TGTGCCAGCACCCCCTGGGCTCTCGACACTGAAGCTTTCTTT | - | - | TRBJ1-1 | TRBV2
CAISRGMNTDTQYF | TGTGCCATCAGCAGGGGTATGAATACAGATACGCAGTATTTT | - | - | TRBJ2-3 | TRBV10-3
CVVRGSSGNTIYF | TGTGTCGTACGGGGTTCCTCTGGAAACACCATATATTTT | - | - | TRBJ1-3 | TRBV7-9
CASSLVAANTDTQYF | TGTGCCAGCAGTTTAGTAGCGGCTAACACAGATACGCAGTATTTT | - | - | TRBJ2-3 | TRBV28
CASSRRDFNTGELFF | TGCGCCAGCAGCCGCCGGGACTTCAACACCGGGGAGCTGTTTTTT | - | - | TRBJ2-2 | TRBV4-1
CASSWRNTGELFF | TGTGCCAGCAGTTGGAGGAACACCGGGGAGCTGTTTTTT | - | - | TRBJ2-2 | TRBV27
CASRPSGSSYNSPLHF | TGTGCCAGCAGGCCTTCCGGGAGCTCCTATAATTCACCCCTCCACTTT | - | - | TRBJ1-6 | TRBV6-6
CASNAEGLQNTEAFF | TGTGCCAGCAACGCCGAGGGACTGCAGAACACTGAAGCTTTCTTT | - | - | TRBJ1-1 | TRBV2
CASSSISGRRYNEQFF | TGTGCCAGCAGCTCGATTAGCGGGAGACGGTACAATGAGCAGTTCTTC | TRBD2 | - | TRBJ2-1 | TRBV11-2
CASSLEGLYGYTF | TGTGCCAGCAGTTTGGAGGGCCTCTATGGCTACACCTTC | - | once | TRBJ1-2 | TRBV12-3/TRBV12-4
CASRGRGSLSGNTIYF | TGTGCCAGCAGGGGGAGGGGGTCGTTATCGGGAAACACCATATATTTT | - | - | TRBJ1-3 | TRBV28
CASSLLPNLKYDTGELFF | TGTGCCAGCAGCCTCCTACCGAACCTAAAATACGACACCGGGGAGCTGTTTTTT | - | - | TRBJ2-2 | TRBV4-2
CASSLYQYLWTGGRYTEAFF | TGTGCCAGCAGTTTATACCAGTACCTCTGGACAGGGGGCCGGTACACTGAAGCTTTCTTT | TRBD1 | many | TRBJ1-1 | TRBV27
CASSQGTSGNYEQYF | TGCGCCAGCAGCCAAGGGACTAGCGGGAATTACGAGCAGTACTTC | TRBD2 | - | TRBJ2-7 | TRBV5-1
CASSLGQEAFF | TGTGCCAGCAGCTTGGGGCAAGAAGCTTTCTTT | - | - | TRBJ1-1 | TRBV5-6
CAWSVLLSQPQHF | TGTGCCTGGAGTGTACTATTGAGTCAGCCCCAGCATTTT | - | many | TRBJ1-5 | TRBV30
CASSRDRGNSPLHF | TGTGCCAGCTCCCGGGACAGGGGCAATTCACCCCTCCACTTT | TRBD1 | - | TRBJ1-6 | TRBV18
CASSPRDSSAYGYTF | TGTGCCAGCAGCCCACGGGACAGCTCTGCCTATGGCTACACCTTC | TRBD1 | - | TRBJ1-2 | TRBV7-9
CASSMDGTSGGRGQAFADTQYF | TGTGCCAGCAGCATGGACGGAACCTCCGGGGGCAGGGGACAGGCCTTTGCAGATACGCAGTATTTT | TRBD1 | - | TRBJ2-3 | TRBV7-6
CSVDNQQGAGELFF | TGCAGCGTTGACAACCAACAGGGGGCCGGGGAGCTGTTTTTT | TRBD1 | - | TRBJ2-2 | TRBV29-1
CASSQDRGNYGYTF | TGTGCCAGCAGCCAGGACAGGGGGAACTATGGCTACACCTTC | TRBD1 | - | TRBJ1-2 | TRBV6-5
CASSRTSNQPQHF | TGTGCCAGCAGCCGGACATCGAATCAGCCCCAGCATTTT | - | - | TRBJ1-5 | TRBV12-3/TRBV12-4
CASSEAPLAGGGETQYF | TGTGCCAGCAGTGAAGCCCCCCTAGCGGGAGGGGGGGAGACCCAGTACTTC | TRBD2 | - | TRBJ2-5 | TRBV2
CASSPGPTSDDSTDTQYF | TGTGCCAGCAGCCCGGGGCCGACTAGCGATGATAGCACAGATACGCAGTATTTT | TRBD2 | - | TRBJ2-3 | TRBV5-8
CASSLGGGYNEQFF | TGTGCCAGCAGTTTAGGGGGCGGTTACAATGAGCAGTTCTTC | - | once | TRBJ2-1 | TRBV28
CASSPPLNTGELFF | TGTGCCAGCTCTCCCCCGTTGAACACCGGGGAGCTGTTTTTT | - | - | TRBJ2-2 | TRBV18
CATSRPGGAGNEQFF | TGTGCCACCAGCAGGCCAGGGGGCGCAGGTAATGAGCAGTTCTTC | TRBD1 | - | TRBJ2-1 | TRBV15
CASSLGQILNTEAFF | TGTGCCAGCAGCTTGGGTCAGATTCTGAACACTGAAGCTTTCTTT | - | - | TRBJ1-1 | TRBV5-4
CASSVGGTGTVTDTQYF | TGTGCCAGCAGCGTAGGCGGGACAGGAACCGTCACAGATACGCAGTATTTT | TRBD1 | - | TRBJ2-3 | TRBV9
CASSRTGGNTGELFF | TGTGCCAGCAGCCGGACAGGGGGCAACACCGGGGAGCTGTTTTTT | TRBD1 | - | TRBJ2-2 | TRBV28
CASGTGGEGEQYF | TGTGCCAGCGGGACAGGGGGCGAGGGCGAGCAGTACTTC | TRBD1 | - | TRBJ2-7 | TRBV6-5
CASSSKTAGFYEQYF | TGCGCCAGCAGCTCAAAAACAGCGGGATTCTACGAGCAGTACTTC | TRBD2 | - | TRBJ2-7 | TRBV5-1
CASARMDRSGETQYF | TGTGCCAGCGCCCGTATGGACCGTTCGGGGGAGACCCAGTACTTC | - | - | TRBJ2-5 | TRBV6-5
CASSSGQGRREQYF | TGTGCCAGCAGCTCGGGACAGGGGCGGAGAGAGCAGTACTTC | TRBD1 | - | TRBJ2-7 | TRBV5-5
CASSPRINSGNTIYF | TGTGCCAGCAGCCCGCGTATAAACTCTGGAAACACCATATATTTT | - | - | TRBJ1-3 | TRBV7-9
CASSSRREPVGEQYF | TGTGCCAGCAGTTCTAGGCGGGAGCCTGTTGGGGAGCAGTACTTC | TRBD2 | - | TRBJ2-7 | TRBV27
CASSPRGSEQFF | TGTGCCAGCAGCCCCCGGGGTAGTGAGCAGTTCTTC | - | - | TRBJ2-1 | TRBV3-1/TRBV3-2
CASSTPGSGANVLTF | TGTGCCAGCAGCACTCCAGGCTCTGGGGCCAACGTCCTGACTTTC | - | - | TRBJ2-6 | TRBV28
CASTPADGGEQYF | TGTGCCAGCACCCCCGCGGACGGAGGGGAGCAGTACTTC | - | once | TRBJ2-7 | TRBV6-5
CASSQSHGTLGAFF | TGTGCCAGCAGCCAATCCCATGGGACACTGGGAGCTTTCTTT | - | - | TRBJ1-1 | TRBV3-1/TRBV3-2